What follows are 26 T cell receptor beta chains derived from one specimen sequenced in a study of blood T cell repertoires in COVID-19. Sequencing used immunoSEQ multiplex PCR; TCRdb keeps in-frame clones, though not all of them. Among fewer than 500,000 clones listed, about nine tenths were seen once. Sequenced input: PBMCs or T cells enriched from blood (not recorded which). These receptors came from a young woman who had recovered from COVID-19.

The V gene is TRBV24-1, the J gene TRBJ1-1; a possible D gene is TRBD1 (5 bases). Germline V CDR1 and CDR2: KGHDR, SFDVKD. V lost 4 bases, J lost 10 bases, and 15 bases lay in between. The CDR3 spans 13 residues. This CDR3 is CATSDRQRFGAFF. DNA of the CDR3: TGTGCCACCAGTGACCGACAGAGATTTGGAGCTTTCTTT.

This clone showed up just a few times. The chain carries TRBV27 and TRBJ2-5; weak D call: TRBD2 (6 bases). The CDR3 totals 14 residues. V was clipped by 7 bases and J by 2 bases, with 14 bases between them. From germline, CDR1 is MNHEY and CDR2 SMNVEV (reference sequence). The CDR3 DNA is TGTGCCAGCAATGCGGGGACTCAACAAGAGACCCAGTACTTC. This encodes CASNAGTQQETQYF.

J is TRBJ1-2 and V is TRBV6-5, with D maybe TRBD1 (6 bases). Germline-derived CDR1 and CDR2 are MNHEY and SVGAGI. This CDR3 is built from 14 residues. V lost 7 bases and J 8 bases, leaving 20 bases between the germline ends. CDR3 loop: CASNSRQAVKGYTF. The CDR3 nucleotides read TGTGCCAGCAACTCAAGACAGGCCGTGAAGGGCTACACCTTC.

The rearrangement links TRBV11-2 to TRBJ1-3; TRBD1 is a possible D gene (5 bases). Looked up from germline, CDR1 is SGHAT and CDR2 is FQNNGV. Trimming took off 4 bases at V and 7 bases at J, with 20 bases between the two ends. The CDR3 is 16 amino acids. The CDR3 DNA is TGTGCCAGCAGCTCCATTGGTGGGGACGGAGGGAACACCATATATTTT. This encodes CASSSIGGDGGNTIYF.

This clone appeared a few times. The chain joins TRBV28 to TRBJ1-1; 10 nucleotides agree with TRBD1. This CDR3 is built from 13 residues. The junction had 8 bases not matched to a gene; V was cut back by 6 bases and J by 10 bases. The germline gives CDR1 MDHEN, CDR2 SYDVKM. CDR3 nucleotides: TGTGCCAGCAGCCGAGGGACAGGGGAGGGAGCTTTCTTT. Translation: CASSRGTGEGAFF.

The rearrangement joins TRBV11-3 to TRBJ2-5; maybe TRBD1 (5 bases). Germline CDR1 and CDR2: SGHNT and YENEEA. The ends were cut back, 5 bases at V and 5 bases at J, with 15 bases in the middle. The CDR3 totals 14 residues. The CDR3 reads CASSTSGLSETQYF. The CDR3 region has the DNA TGTGCCAGCAGCACGTCAGGGCTGAGTGAGACCCAGTACTTC.

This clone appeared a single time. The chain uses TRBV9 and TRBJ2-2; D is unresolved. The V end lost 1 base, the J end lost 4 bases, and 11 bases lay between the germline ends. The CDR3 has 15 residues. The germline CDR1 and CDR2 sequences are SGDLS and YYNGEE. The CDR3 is CASSVSERSTGELFF. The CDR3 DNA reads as TGTGCCAGCAGCGTATCAGAAAGGAGCACCGGGGAGCTGTTTTTT.

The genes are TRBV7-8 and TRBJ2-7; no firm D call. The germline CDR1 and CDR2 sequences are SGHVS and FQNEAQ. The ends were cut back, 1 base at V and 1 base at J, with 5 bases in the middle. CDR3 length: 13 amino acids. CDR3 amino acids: CASSLDRSYEQYF. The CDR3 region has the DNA TGTGCCAGCAGCTTAGACAGATCCTACGAGCAGTACTTC.

The CDR3 coding sequence is TGCAGCGGGACCTTCGAGGGAACTAGCACAGATACGCAGTATTTT. Residues: CSGTFEGTSTDTQYF. The J gene is TRBJ2-3, the V gene TRBV29-1; D perhaps matches TRBD2 (5 bases). V lost 7 bases and J lost 0, with 17 bases in between. The CDR3 covers 15 residues. Germline CDR1 SQVTM, CDR2 ANQGSEA.

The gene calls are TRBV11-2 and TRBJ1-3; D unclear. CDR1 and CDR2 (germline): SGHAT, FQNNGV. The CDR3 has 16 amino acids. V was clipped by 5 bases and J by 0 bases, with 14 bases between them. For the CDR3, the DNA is TGTGCCAGCAGCAAATCTCTGGGAGGCTCTGGAAACACCATATATTTT. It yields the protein CASSKSLGGSGNTIYF.

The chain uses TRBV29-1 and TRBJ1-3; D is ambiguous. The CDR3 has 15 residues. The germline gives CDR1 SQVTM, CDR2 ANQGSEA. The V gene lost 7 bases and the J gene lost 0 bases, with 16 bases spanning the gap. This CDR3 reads CSAASGLSSGNTIYF. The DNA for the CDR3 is TGCAGCGCCGCGTCGGGGTTGAGCTCTGGAAACACCATATATTTT.

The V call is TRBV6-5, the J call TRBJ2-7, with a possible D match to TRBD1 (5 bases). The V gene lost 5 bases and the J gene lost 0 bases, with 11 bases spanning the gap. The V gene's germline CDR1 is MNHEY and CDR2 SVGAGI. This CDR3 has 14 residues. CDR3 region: CASSHAGPSYEQYF. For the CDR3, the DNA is TGTGCCAGCAGTCATGCAGGGCCCTCCTACGAGCAGTACTTC.

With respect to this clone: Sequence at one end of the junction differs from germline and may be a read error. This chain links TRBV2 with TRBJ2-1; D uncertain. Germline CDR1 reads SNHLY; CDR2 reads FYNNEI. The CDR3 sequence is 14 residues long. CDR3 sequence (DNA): TGTGCCAGCGGTGACCCAGGCTCCTACAATGAGCAGTTCTTC. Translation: CASGDPGSYNEQFF.

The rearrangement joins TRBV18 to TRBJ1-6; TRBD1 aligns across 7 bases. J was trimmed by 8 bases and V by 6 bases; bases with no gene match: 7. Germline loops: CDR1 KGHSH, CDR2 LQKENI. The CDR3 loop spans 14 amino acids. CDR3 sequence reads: CASSTDRTDSPLHF. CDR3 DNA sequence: TGTGCCAGCTCGACGGACAGGACCGATTCACCCCTCCACTTT.

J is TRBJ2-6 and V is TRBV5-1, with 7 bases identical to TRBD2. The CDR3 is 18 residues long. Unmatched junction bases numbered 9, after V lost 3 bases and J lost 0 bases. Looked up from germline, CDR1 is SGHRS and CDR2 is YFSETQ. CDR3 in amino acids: CASSSSGGPLSGANVLTF. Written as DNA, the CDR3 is TGCGCCAGCAGCTCCTCGGGGGGTCCCCTCTCTGGGGCCAACGTCCTGACTTTC. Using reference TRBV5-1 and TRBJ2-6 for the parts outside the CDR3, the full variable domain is KAGVTQTPRYLIKTRGQQVTLSCSPISGHRSVSWYQQTPGQGLQFLFEYFSETQRNKGNFPGRFSGRQFSNSRSEMNVSTLELGDSALYLCASSSSGGPLSGANVLTFGAGSRLTVL.

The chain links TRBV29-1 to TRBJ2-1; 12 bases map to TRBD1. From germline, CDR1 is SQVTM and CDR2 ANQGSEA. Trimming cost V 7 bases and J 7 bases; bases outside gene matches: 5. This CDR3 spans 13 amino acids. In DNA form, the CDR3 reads TGCAGCGCTGGGACAGGGGGCTCGAATGAGCAGTTCTTC. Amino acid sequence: CSAGTGGSNEQFF.

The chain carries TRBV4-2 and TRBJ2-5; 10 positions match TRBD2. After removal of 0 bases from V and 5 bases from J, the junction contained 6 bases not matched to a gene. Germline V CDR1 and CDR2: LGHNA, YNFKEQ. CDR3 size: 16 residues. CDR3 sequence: CASSQDPSGGRETQYF. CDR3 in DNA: TGTGCCAGCAGCCAAGACCCTAGCGGGGGCCGGGAGACCCAGTACTTC.

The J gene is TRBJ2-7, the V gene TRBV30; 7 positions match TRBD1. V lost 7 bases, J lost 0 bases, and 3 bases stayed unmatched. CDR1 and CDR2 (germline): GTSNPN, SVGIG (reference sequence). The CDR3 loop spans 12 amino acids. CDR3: CALQGSSYEQYF. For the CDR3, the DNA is TGTGCCTTACAGGGGAGCTCCTACGAGCAGTACTTC.

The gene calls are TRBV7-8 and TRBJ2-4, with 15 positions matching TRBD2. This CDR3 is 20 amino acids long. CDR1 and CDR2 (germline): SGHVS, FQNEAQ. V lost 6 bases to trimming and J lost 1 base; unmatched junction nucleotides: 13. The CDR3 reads CASRLTRTSGGARAKNIQYF. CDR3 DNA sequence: TGTGCCAGCAGGTTGACCAGGACTAGCGGGGGGGCCAGGGCCAAAAACATTCAGTACTTC.

The CDR3 is CASSTLQGASSPLHF. The CDR3 DNA reads TGCGCCAGCAGCACCTTACAGGGGGCATCTTCACCCCTCCACTTT. The chain uses TRBV5-1 and TRBJ1-6, with 9 bases fitting TRBD1. In germline, CDR1 is SGHRS, CDR2 YFSETQ. The V gene end was trimmed by 4 bases and the J gene end by 9 bases; junction bases not matched to a gene: 8. The CDR3 is 15 residues long.

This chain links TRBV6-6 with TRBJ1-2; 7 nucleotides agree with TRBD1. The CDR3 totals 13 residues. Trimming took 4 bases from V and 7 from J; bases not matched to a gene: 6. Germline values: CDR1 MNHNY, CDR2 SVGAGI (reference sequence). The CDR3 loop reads CASSLQGNSGYTF. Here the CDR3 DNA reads TGTGCCAGCAGTTTACAGGGGAATAGTGGCTACACCTTC.

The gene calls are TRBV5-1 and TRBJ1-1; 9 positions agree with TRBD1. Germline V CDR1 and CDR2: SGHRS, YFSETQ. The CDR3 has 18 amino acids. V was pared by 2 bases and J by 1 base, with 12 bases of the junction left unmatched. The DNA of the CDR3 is TGCGCCAGCAGCTTTTGGTGGGGGACAGGGTCAGGGAACACTGAAGCTTTCTTT. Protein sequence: CASSFWWGTGSGNTEAFF.

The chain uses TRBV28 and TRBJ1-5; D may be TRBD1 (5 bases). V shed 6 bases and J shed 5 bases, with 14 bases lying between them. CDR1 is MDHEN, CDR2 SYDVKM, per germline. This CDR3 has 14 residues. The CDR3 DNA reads TGTGCCAGCAGCCCAGGGCAGCGCGATCAGCCCCAGCATTTT. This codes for CASSPGQRDQPQHF.

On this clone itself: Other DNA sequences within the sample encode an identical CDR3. CDR3 loop: CASSLSGYEQYF. The CDR3 nucleotides are TGTGCCAGCAGCCTCTCAGGCTACGAGCAGTACTTC. The rearrangement uses TRBV3-1 (or the pseudogene TRBV3-2) and TRBJ2-7; D is ambiguous. CDR3 length equals 12 residues. V lost 4 bases and J 3 bases, leaving 7 bases between the germline ends. Germline lookup yields CDR1 LGHDT and CDR2 YNNKEL (reference sequence).

CDR3 nucleotide sequence: TGTGCCAGCAGACAGGGGACGGGCTACACCTTC. Translation: CASRQGTGYTF. This chain uses TRBV27 with TRBJ1-2, with 7 nucleotides matching TRBD1. After removal of 6 bases from V and 8 bases from J, the junction contained 3 bases not matched to a gene. Germline V gene data show CDR1 as MNHEY and CDR2 as SMNVEV (reference sequence). This CDR3 has 11 residues.

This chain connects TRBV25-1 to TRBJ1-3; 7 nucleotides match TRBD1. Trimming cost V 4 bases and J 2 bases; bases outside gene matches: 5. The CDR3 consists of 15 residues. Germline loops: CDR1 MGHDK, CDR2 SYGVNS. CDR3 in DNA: TGTGCCAGCAGTGCCCCCGGGACAGCTGGAAACACCATATATTTT. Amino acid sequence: CASSAPGTAGNTIYF.